Listed here are 29 T cell receptor beta chains from one sample, sequenced in a study of beta chain features in type 1 diabetes. What was sequenced were expressed TCRB transcripts, since all of the isolated RNA had been reverse transcribed. The protocol was immunoSEQ multiplex PCR, while the TCRdb copy is restricted to in-frame clones and leaves out a portion. The table has roughly 400,000 clones, approximately 15% seen once; the top ten hold around 0.039%. Sequenced input: naive CD4+ T cells from blood. Receptors were obtained from a man in his thirties or forties in good health.

This clone turned up a few times. V gene TRBV29-1 combines with J gene TRBJ2-1; 9 nucleotides align to TRBD1. CDR1 is SQVTM, CDR2 ANQGSEA, per germline. After removal of 6 bases from V and 10 bases from J, the junction contained 16 bases not matched to a gene. The CDR3 consists of 15 residues. The CDR3 is CSVEARDRVVREQFF. The CDR3 region has the DNA TGCAGCGTCGAGGCCCGGGACAGGGTTGTCCGCGAGCAGTTCTTC.

V and J are TRBV29-1 and TRBJ1-1; D unresolved. The V gene lost 7 bases and the J gene lost 2 bases, with 14 bases spanning the gap. The CDR3 loop spans 13 amino acids. From germline, CDR1 is SQVTM and CDR2 ANQGSEA. The CDR3 here is CSGSQTVNTEAFF. Here the CDR3 DNA reads TGCAGCGGAAGTCAAACAGTAAACACTGAAGCTTTCTTT.

The chain is built from TRBV18 and TRBJ2-2; weak D call: TRBD1 (5 bases). This CDR3 comprises 15 residues. Trimming took 0 bases from V and 1 from J, leaving 6 bases between them. Germline V gene sequence: CDR1 KGHSH, CDR2 LQKENI. The CDR3 sequence: CASSPPGQNTGELFF. For the CDR3, the DNA is TGTGCCAGCTCACCACCCGGACAGAACACCGGGGAGCTGTTTTTT.

This clone showed up just a few times. The chain recombines TRBV9 with TRBJ2-1, with D hard to call. From germline, CDR1 is SGDLS and CDR2 YYNGEE. Trimming cost V 6 bases and J 13 bases, with 20 bases left between them. The CDR3 loop spans 13 amino acids. In DNA form, the CDR3 reads TGTGCCAGCACCGACCGCACCGGGTCATCACAGTTCTTC. As protein: CASTDRTGSSQFF.

The chain has TRBV7-2 and TRBJ1-5; no reliable D call. The germline V gene encodes CDR1 SGHTA and CDR2 FQGNSA. Trimming stripped 5 bases from V and 1 base from J, with 12 bases between. This CDR3 has 15 amino acids. CDR3 in amino acids: CASSLRVASNQPQHF. CDR3 sequence (DNA): TGTGCCAGCAGCCTCCGGGTAGCCAGCAATCAGCCCCAGCATTTT.

This clone came up once. This chain joins TRBV4-2 and TRBJ2-2, with D possibly being TRBD1 or TRBD2 (5 bases each). V was cut by 6 bases and J by 0 bases, with 17 bases left in between. CDR3 length: 17 amino acids. The germline CDR1 and CDR2 sequences are LGHNA and YNFKEQ. CDR3 sequence reads: CASRPWGTGANTGELFF. The CDR3 DNA reads TGTGCCAGCAGGCCCTGGGGGACGGGCGCGAACACCGGGGAGCTGTTTTTT.

This clone has more than one count but fewer than ten. The V and J genes are TRBV18 and TRBJ2-7, with 8 bases fitting TRBD2. The germline V gene has CDR1 KGHSH and CDR2 LQKENI. The CDR3 sequence is 15 residues long. After removal of 3 bases from V and 1 base from J, the junction contained 5 bases not matched to a gene. The CDR3 protein is CASSPKAGVSYEQYV. The CDR3 DNA follows: TGTGCCAGCTCACCCAAAGCGGGAGTATCCTACGAGCAGTACGTC.

The gene calls are TRBV5-1 and TRBJ1-1; tentatively, D is TRBD1 (5 bases). The germline V gene encodes CDR1 SGHRS and CDR2 YFSETQ. This CDR3 has 13 amino acids. The V end was cut by 6 bases, the J end by 4 bases, with 13 bases between. CDR3 amino acids: CASTDQGTTEAFF. As DNA, the CDR3 is TGCGCCAGCACCGATCAGGGTACCACTGAAGCTTTCTTT.

This clone was seen only a few times. The chain uses TRBV5-6 and TRBJ2-3, with D unclear. Germline CDR1 SGHDT, CDR2 YYEEEE. This CDR3 is 14 amino acids long. V dropped 1 base and J dropped 2 bases, with 8 bases sitting between them. The CDR3: CASSLYESTDTQYF. The CDR3 DNA reads as TGTGCCAGCAGCTTGTACGAGTCCACAGATACGCAGTATTTT.

This clone was detected only a few times. The rearrangement uses TRBV23-1 and TRBJ2-7; TRBD1 matches 8 bases. TRBV23-1 is an open reading frame whose function is uncertain. Losses at the gene ends were 4 bases for V and 3 bases for J; bases not matched to a gene: 5. The CDR3 has 14 residues. CDR3 bases: TGCGCCAGCAGTCTCCCAGGACAGGGCTACGAGCAGTACTTC. Its translation is CASSLPGQGYEQYF.

This clone was detected a few times. V gene TRBV14 combines with J gene TRBJ1-1, with no clear D. CDR3 length equals 17 residues. Germline lookup yields CDR1 SGHDN and CDR2 FVKESK. The V and J ends lost 1 base and 4 bases respectively, with 19 bases between them. CDR3 sequence (DNA): TGTGCCAGCAGCCAAGTTGTACTGCGGCGAAGGAGCACTGAAGCTTTCTTT. Translating it yields CASSQVVLRRRSTEAFF.

This clone turned up a few times. V gene TRBV7-9 combines with J gene TRBJ2-2; D is undetermined. Germline V gene data show CDR1 as SEHNR and CDR2 as FQNEAQ (reference sequence). Trimming cost V 2 bases and J 1 base, with 2 bases left between them. The CDR3 length is 13 residues. The CDR3 sequence: CASSLKNTGELFF. The CDR3 coding sequence is TGTGCCAGCAGCTTAAAGAACACCGGGGAGCTGTTTTTT.

V usage is TRBV10-2 and J usage is TRBJ2-4, with D perhaps TRBD2 (6 bases). Trimming took 3 bases from V and 0 from J, leaving 9 bases between them. Germline values: CDR1 WSHSY, CDR2 SAAADI. The CDR3 totals 15 residues. The CDR3 nucleotides are TGCGCCAGCAGTGAACCGGGACTAGCCAAAAACATTCAGTACTTC. Amino acids: CASSEPGLAKNIQYF.

The gene calls are TRBV11-3 and TRBJ2-7, with a weak D call TRBD2 (5 bases). The CDR3 has 12 residues. The V and J ends lost 5 bases and 6 bases respectively, with 11 bases between them. Germline V CDR1 and CDR2: SGHNT, YENEEA. CDR3: CASSLLGGEQYV. The CDR3 DNA is TGTGCCAGCAGCCTCCTAGGAGGCGAGCAGTACGTC.

The chain recombines TRBV29-1 with TRBJ1-1; the D is unclear. The CDR3 spans 13 residues. V lost 8 bases to trimming and J lost 3 bases, with 16 bases between them. The germline gives CDR1 SQVTM, CDR2 ANQGSEA. The CDR3 coding sequence is TGCAGCAATTACGGGGTCCTCGACACTGAAGCTTTCTTT. It yields the protein CSNYGVLDTEAFF.

Concerning this clone itself: Other DNA variants within this sample encode the same CDR3. The V gene is TRBV30, the J gene TRBJ1-5, with a weak D call TRBD1 (5 bases). The V end lost 0 bases, the J end lost 3 bases, and 6 bases lay between the germline ends. Per the germline V gene, CDR1 is GTSNPN and CDR2 is SVGIG (reference sequence). This CDR3 contains 13 residues. The CDR3 protein is CAWSVGVNQPQHF. CDR3 nucleotides: TGTGCCTGGAGTGTAGGGGTCAATCAGCCCCAGCATTTT.

The chain employs TRBV9 and TRBJ2-1; D ambiguous. Germline values: CDR1 SGDLS, CDR2 YYNGEE. Trimming removed 0 bases at V and 0 bases at J, with 10 bases between. The CDR3 extends over 16 amino acids. CDR3 loop: CASSVAPRSSYNEQFF. CDR3 bases: TGTGCCAGCAGCGTAGCCCCTCGAAGCTCCTACAATGAGCAGTTCTTC.

This clone turned up a few times. The V call is TRBV14, the J call TRBJ2-6, with D unresolved. This CDR3 region has 17 residues. The germline V and J ends were trimmed by 4 bases and 3 bases, with 16 bases remaining between them. Per the germline V gene, CDR1 is SGHDN and CDR2 is FVKESK. CDR3 bases: TGTGCCAGCAGCCGTAAAGTTTGGGGTTTTGGGGCCAACGTCCTGACTTTC. Protein product: CASSRKVWGFGANVLTF.

This chain joins TRBV14 and TRBJ2-7, with D perhaps matching TRBD1 or TRBD2 (5 bases each). CDR3 length equals 14 residues. Germline V gene data show CDR1 as SGHDN and CDR2 as FVKESK. Trimming took off 7 bases at V and 0 bases at J, with 13 bases between the two ends. CDR3: CASTDGASSYEQYV. CDR3 in DNA: TGTGCCAGCACGGACGGGGCCAGCTCCTACGAGCAGTACGTC.

There are a few counts of this clone. V is TRBV2 and J is TRBJ2-1; D is possibly TRBD2 (5 bases). This CDR3 is built from 12 residues. Deletions cut 9 bases from V and 10 bases from J, with 16 bases between. Per germline, CDR1 SNHLY and CDR2 FYNNEI. As DNA, the CDR3 is TGTGCCAGTGTCAACAGCGGTAGAGAGCAGTTCTTC. Translation: CASVNSGREQFF.

In its sample, this clone was seen a few times. The rearrangement uses TRBV18 and TRBJ2-5; 8 bases agree with TRBD1. Germline V lookup: CDR1 KGHSH, CDR2 LQKENI. V trimming: 5 bases; J trimming: 2 bases; junction bases outside the gene matches: 1. This CDR3 is built from 13 residues. In DNA form, the CDR3 reads TGTGCCAGCTCAAGACAGGGGCAAGAGACCCAGTACTTC. Translation gives CASSRQGQETQYF.

The table lists this clone with a few counts. V gene TRBV30 combines with J gene TRBJ2-2, with D possibly matching TRBD1 (6 bases). CDR1 and CDR2 (germline): GTSNPN, SVGIG (reference sequence). This CDR3 is built from 14 residues. Deletions cut 2 bases from V and 9 bases from J, with 16 bases between. DNA of the CDR3: TGTGCCTGGAGTCCCGGGACACAATCGAGGGAGCTGTTTTTT. It yields the protein CAWSPGTQSRELFF. Drawing the rest from reference TRBV30 and TRBJ2-2, the complete variable domain is SQTIHQWPATLVQPVGSPLSLECTVEGTSNPNLYWYRQAAGRGLQLLFYSVGIGQISSEVPQNLSASRPQDRQFILSSKKLLLSDSGFYLCAWSPGTQSRELFFGEGSRLTVL.

This clone was found a few times. The chain recombines TRBV19 with TRBJ2-5, with a possible D match to TRBD1 (5 bases). Germline CDR1 is LNHDA and CDR2 is SQIVND (reference sequence). This CDR3 spans 15 amino acids. Trimming pared 0 bases from V and 2 bases from J, leaving 10 bases between. DNA of the CDR3: TGTGCCAGTAGTATAGATGGGGCTAGACAAGAGACCCAGTACTTC. Translating gives CASSIDGARQETQYF.

The chain carries TRBV9 and TRBJ2-3; possibly TRBD2 for D (6 bases). The V gene lost 3 bases and the J gene lost 2 bases, with 13 bases spanning the gap. Germline loops: CDR1 SGDLS, CDR2 YYNGEE. This CDR3 spans 15 amino acids. The CDR3 DNA sequence: TGTGCCAGCAGCGCCCGGGGGTTCAACACAGATACGCAGTATTTT. It yields the protein CASSARGFNTDTQYF. The entire variable domain, with the rest obtained from reference TRBV9 and TRBJ2-3, is as follows: DSGVTQTPKHLITATGQRVTLRCSPRSGDLSVYWYQQSLDQGLQFLIQYYNGEERAKGNILERFSAQQFPDLHSELNLSSLELGDSALYFCASSARGFNTDTQYFGPGTRLTVL.

This clone was counted once. The V and J genes are TRBV7-2 and TRBJ2-6; 7 nucleotides align to TRBD1. Germline trimming cut 11 bases from V and 0 bases from J; bases unmatched to any gene: 10. The CDR3 sequence is 16 residues long. Germline CDR1 SGHTA, CDR2 FQGNSA. The CDR3 DNA reads TGTGCCCCCGACAGGGAACTTATCTCTGGGGCCAACGTCCTGACTTTC. The encoded protein is CAPDRELISGANVLTF.

The rearrangement joins TRBV4-1 to TRBJ1-4; D not resolved. With 1 base removed from V and 7 bases from J, the gap between germline ends came to 16 bases. Looked up from germline, CDR1 is MGHRA and CDR2 is YSYEKL. The CDR3 sequence is 16 residues long. CDR3 protein: CASSQVRRGFGEKLFF. The DNA of the CDR3 is TGCGCCAGCAGCCAAGTTCGACGAGGGTTCGGTGAAAAACTGTTTTTT.

This clone was counted between two and nine times. This chain links TRBV6-6 with TRBJ2-7; tentative D call: TRBD2 (5 bases). The V end lost 6 bases, the J end lost 8 bases, and 17 bases lay between the germline ends. The CDR3 runs 13 residues. Germline-derived CDR1 and CDR2 are MNHNY and SVGAGI (reference sequence). CDR3 sequence (DNA): TGTGCCAGCAGGCCCGGACTGCCAATGCAGCAGTACGTC. As protein: CASRPGLPMQQYV.

The chain has TRBV6-5 and TRBJ2-3, with TRBD2 identical over 7 bases. The CDR3 is made up of 16 amino acids. The V and J ends lost 0 bases and 1 base, in that order; junction bases with no gene match: 4. Per the germline V gene, CDR1 is MNHEY and CDR2 is SVGAGI. This CDR3 reads CASSYSGLAGTDTQYF. CDR3 nucleotides: TGTGCCAGCAGTTACTCGGGGCTAGCGGGCACAGATACGCAGTATTTT.

This clone was seen only a few times. The V call is TRBV7-2, the J call TRBJ2-6; a weak D match, TRBD2 (6 bases). In germline, CDR1 is SGHTA, CDR2 FQGNSA. V gave up 6 bases and J gave up 2 bases, with 17 bases separating them. This CDR3 is 17 amino acids long. Here the CDR3 DNA reads TGTGCCAGCAGACGGAACGCGGCGGGGCCTGGGGCCAACGTCCTGACTTTC. The encoded protein is CASRRNAAGPGANVLTF.